Included here is one T cell receptor (beta chain) sequence, with context. This clone's antigen is unknown. No per-base quality is available; no much larger clone lies one base away. The entry originates in a study of CD8+CD57+ T cells in acquired aplastic anemia (dated by TCRdb to the late 2010s). Background on the whole study: Extracted DNA from sorted CD4+ and CD8+ cells averaged 3.2 ug, ranging from about 0.2 to 30 ug. A CD8+CD57+ expansion meant a frequency higher than the mean frequency seen in healthy subjects. General study outcomes and caveats: Around 30 CD8+ CDR3 sequences were found in both patients and controls but appeared to be highly expressed in patients and within the immunodominant clones of the patients. No significant difference in CD8+ Simpson's diversity was found between patients and healthy controls (P=0.060).

Patients chosen for sequencing had shown expansion of CD8+CD57+ cells by flow cytometry. All patients had severe acquired aplastic anemia diagnosed by International Study of Aplastic Anemia and Agranulocytosis and Camitta criteria. No therapy had been received by the patients at the time of blood sampling. The study deep-sequenced TCR repertoires of sorted CD4+ and CD8+ blood T cells from severe aplastic anemia patients and healthy subjects. Patients were enrolled in the USA under clinicaltrials.gov protocols 00001620, 01623167, 00001397, 00071045, 00081523 and 00961064. Ficoll-Paque density gradient centrifugation was used to isolate peripheral blood mononuclear cells. CD4+ and CD8+ T cells were sorted by FACS or magnetic beads before DNA extraction. Genomic DNA served as template for TCR beta VDJ combination and CDR3 sequence profiling. An Illumina HiSeq 2000 was the platform used for TCR repertoire sequencing. Per the original workflow: Repertoires were assessed using TRBV/TRBJ rearrangement plots, CDR3 size and DJ length profiles, and Simpson's diversity index. The most abundant DNA sequence in the deep sequencing data was defined as the immunodominant clone. CDR3 amino acid sequences were screened for sharing across subjects and were compared with published repertoires and the VDJdb database. TCRdb cleaned the public reads at Q25 with fastp, built clones with MiXCR and kept in-frame beta chains. Merged by CDR3 protein, the rows form single entries marked with the most common genes and DNA. TCRdb assigned the V and J calls; the authors' analysis was not used. For this sample the table gives hundreds of thousands of distinct CDR3 sequences, of which around 33% were detected only once. The top ten hold 0.82% of the sample.

The clonotype originates from a human donor with aplastic anemia. Material: sorted CD4+, CD8+, or CD8+CD57+ T cells (not recorded which) from PBMCs.

CDR3 region: CAWKADDSPLHF. The DNA reads as follows: TGTGCCTGGAAGGCAGACGATTCACCCCTCCACTTT. The rearranged chain carries TRBV30 and TRBJ1-6, with an unclear D gene assignment. From the cysteine through the phenylalanine, the CDR3 covers 12 amino acids. Only the CDR3 part of the read is kept: 36 bases, read in frame from the first base. From the germline V gene (reference sequence), CDR1 is GTSNPN and CDR2 is SVGIG. Deletion took 4 bases off V and 8 bases off J, with a span of 9 bases between the germline ends.